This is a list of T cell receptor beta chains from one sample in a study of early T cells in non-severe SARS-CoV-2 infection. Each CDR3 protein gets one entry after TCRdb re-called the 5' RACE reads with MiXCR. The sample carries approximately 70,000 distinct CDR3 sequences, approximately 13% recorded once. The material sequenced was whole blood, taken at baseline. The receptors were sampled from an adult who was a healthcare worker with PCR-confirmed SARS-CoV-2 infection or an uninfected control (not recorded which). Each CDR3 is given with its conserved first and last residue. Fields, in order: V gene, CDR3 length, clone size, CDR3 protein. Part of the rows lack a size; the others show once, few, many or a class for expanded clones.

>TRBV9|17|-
CASSVGPGTRHNSEQFF
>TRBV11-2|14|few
CASTGDLNWDEQFF
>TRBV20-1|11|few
CSAGQGNIQYF
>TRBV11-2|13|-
CASSLGANSPLHF
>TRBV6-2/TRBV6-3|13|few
CASSITSAGFQYF
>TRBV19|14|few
CASSAQGVPYEQYF
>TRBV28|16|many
CASSFPGDHIRETQYF
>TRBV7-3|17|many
CASSSLENRGSDTEAFF
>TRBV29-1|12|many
CSVDIPGGPQHF
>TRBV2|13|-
CASGRENTGELFF
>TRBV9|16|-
CASSVGSGVNTDTQYF
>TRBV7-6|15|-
CASSLGLAGVNEQFF
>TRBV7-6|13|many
CASSLVGGETQYF
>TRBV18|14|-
CASSPGDRVVEQYF
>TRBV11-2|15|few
CASSRTGPTNYGYTF
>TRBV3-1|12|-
CASSPIGTAQYF
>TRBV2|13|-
CASSENSYNEQFF
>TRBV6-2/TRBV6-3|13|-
CASSYLGTDTQYF
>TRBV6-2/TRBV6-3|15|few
CASSYSRGPPVEQFF
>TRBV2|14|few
CATRRDRPSYEQYF
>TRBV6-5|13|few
CASRAGINYGYTF
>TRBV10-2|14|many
CASLPPQREDTQYF
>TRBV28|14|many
CASRPGLNNSPLHF
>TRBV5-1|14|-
CASSLVQGASEQFF
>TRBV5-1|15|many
CASSASTDNFYGYTF
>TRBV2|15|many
CASRLTGQGNSPLHF
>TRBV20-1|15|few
CSAREAFDRDNEQFF
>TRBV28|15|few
CASSSPGQGFEKLFF
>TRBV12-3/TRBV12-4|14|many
CASSPRGTYNEQFF
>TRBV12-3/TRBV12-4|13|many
CASSLTRRETQYF
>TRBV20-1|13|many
CSATGGTQETQYF
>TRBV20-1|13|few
CSAGGDGADTQYF